This is a list of T cell receptor beta chains from one sample in a study of cytomegalovirus exposure and HLA in healthy donors. Assay: immunoSEQ multiplex PCR; the TCRdb copy retains only in-frame clones and omits some. The sample has 150,000 to 170,000 clones, about 74% seen once. Specimen: PBMCs. All receptors come from a woman in her 40s in good health and CMV-seronegative. Both conserved end residues are trimmed from each CDR3. D genes are given only for firm matches.

d_gene | j_gene | v_gene | CDR3aa
. | TRBJ2-5 | TRBV5-1 | ASSLNPAGDHQETQY
TRBD1 | TRBJ1-4 | TRBV7-8 | ASSLRRVYRGPNEKLF
TRBD1 | TRBJ2-1 | TRBV6-6 | ASRTGVLDEQF
. | TRBJ1-1 | TRBV10-3 | AISDRGDTEAF
. | TRBJ2-1 | TRBV2 | ASRRGNSGRSSYNEQF
. | TRBJ2-3 | TRBV5-6 | ASSLGAPNTQY
TRBD1 | TRBJ2-7 | TRBV6-1 | ASSDDLGTGVAYEQY
TRBD1 | TRBJ1-2 | TRBV6-5 | ASSYGGQIYGYT
TRBD1 | TRBJ1-1 | TRBV5-6 | ASSLGTGLAEAF
TRBD1 | TRBJ2-7 | TRBV9 | ASSPRGTGNYEQY
. | TRBJ1-1 | TRBV4-1 | ASKRNTEAF
. | TRBJ2-1 | TRBV7-2 | ASSFNRASYNEQF
. | TRBJ2-7 | TRBV7-9 | ASSSLNPGSSYEQY
. | TRBJ1-1 | TRBV19 | ASIGGGADRTEAF
. | TRBJ1-3 | TRBV5-4 | ASSLDMAGHGSGNTIY
. | TRBJ2-3 | TRBV10-1 | ASSDYGAGTDTQY
TRBD1 | TRBJ2-3 | TRBV5-4 | ASSPRDRVGTDTQY
. | TRBJ2-3 | TRBV5-1 | ASGSSDATDTQY
TRBD2 | TRBJ2-5 | TRBV7-9 | ASSVRTSGLKGGTQY
TRBD1 | TRBJ1-1 | TRBV6-6 | ASIRDRLNTEAF
. | TRBJ1-1 | TRBV29-1 | SVGGAEAF
TRBD1 | TRBJ1-4 | TRBV10-3 | AISETGGDEKLF
. | TRBJ1-1 | TRBV6-5 | ASRRQVYTEAF
. | TRBJ1-1 | TRBV7-9 | ASTARGNTEAF
. | TRBJ2-3 | TRBV5-1 | ASSLVASTDTQY
. | TRBJ1-1 | TRBV15 | ATSRDQGSNTEAF
TRBD1 | TRBJ1-1 | TRBV10-3 | AISEQAGGAGTEAF
TRBD1 | TRBJ2-7 | TRBV11-3 | ASSGQDSYEQY
. | TRBJ1-5 | TRBV6-6 | ASSYSGSNQPQH
TRBD1 | TRBJ2-5 | TRBV6-6 | ASSYLGQGDGETQY
. | TRBJ1-6 | TRBV4-1 | ASSQVSDNSPLH
TRBD1 | TRBJ1-1 | TRBV19 | ASSIRGRERTEAF
. | TRBJ1-1 | TRBV5-1 | ASSGGIGTEAF
. | TRBJ1-1 | TRBV11-3 | ASSLTLTDFRVTEAF
TRBD1 | TRBJ2-7 | TRBV5-5 | ASSGDRAYEQY
TRBD1 | TRBJ2-7 | TRBV10-2 | ASSAVAGGASYEQY
TRBD2 | TRBJ2-5 | TRBV7-2 | ASSLTSGGSLQETQY